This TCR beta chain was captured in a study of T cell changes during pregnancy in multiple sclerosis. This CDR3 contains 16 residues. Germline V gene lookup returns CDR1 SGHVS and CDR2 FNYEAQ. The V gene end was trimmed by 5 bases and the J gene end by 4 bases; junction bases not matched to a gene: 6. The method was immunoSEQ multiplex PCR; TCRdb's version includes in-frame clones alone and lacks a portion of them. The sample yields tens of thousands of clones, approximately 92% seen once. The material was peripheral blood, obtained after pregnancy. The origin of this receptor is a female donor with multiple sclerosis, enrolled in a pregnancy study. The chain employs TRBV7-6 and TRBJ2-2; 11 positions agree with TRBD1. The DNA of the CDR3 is TGTGCCAGCAGCAAGCCGGGACAGGGGGGCACCGGGGAGCTGTTTTTT. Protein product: CASSKPGQGGTGELFF.